This TCR beta chain appears in the sequencing data of a study of blood T cell repertoires in COVID-19. Study overall: PBMCs, B-cell-depleted T cells, or T cells provided the cDNA or gDNA that made up the material.

In the authors' workflow: Amplifying reference gene primers gave estimates of nucleated cell counts. TCRdb's copy holds only in-frame clones and misses some; the assay was immunoSEQ multiplex PCR. V and J calls and clone size are copied from that table; D and trimming were computed from the DNA. In the table there are some 170,000 clones, about four fifths of which are singletons. Trimming at V came to 2 bases and at J to 5 bases, leaving 10 bases not matched to a gene. The CDR3 runs to 17 residues. Germline values: CDR1 SGHDT, CDR2 YYEEEE. The source of this sequence is a man in his 60s with active or convalescent COVID-19. Sequencing was done on a sample of peripheral blood. This chain uses TRBV5-6 with TRBJ2-3; 11 bases align to TRBD2. The CDR3 DNA reads TGTGCCAGCAGCTTTTTAGCGGGGGGGCCTTATGTAGATACGCAGTATTTT. This sequence encodes CASSFLAGGPYVDTQYF. The full variable domain, its missing parts supplied by reference TRBV5-6 and TRBJ2-3, is DAGVTQSPTHLIKTRGQQVTLRCSPKSGHDTVSWYQQALGQGPQFIFQYYEEEERQRGNFPDRFSGHQFPNYSSELNVNALLLGDSALYLCASSFLAGGPYVDTQYFGPGTRLTVL.